The subject of this entry is one T cell receptor (beta chain). What it binds is unknown. This entry comes from a study of shared clonotypes between healthy human individuals. General observations from the study: Relative to their counterparts shared across all four donors, non-shared clonotypes exhibited diminished generation probabilities.

Each sample came from a Caucasian adult donor living in Nashville, Tennessee. Genomic DNA (from each subset) was split evenly across several immunoSEQ plates. Measured with immunoSEQ multiplex PCR; TCRdb has only the in-frame clones, and not every one. The sample has about 1.5 million clones; approximately 98% are singletons. This CDR3 is 15 amino acids long. Germline CDR1 and CDR2: LNHDA and SQIVND (reference sequence). With 3 bases removed from V and 2 bases from J, the gap between germline ends came to 11 bases. This sequence joins TRBV19 and TRBJ2-1; D is perhaps TRBD2 (6 bases). This receptor was obtained from a man under 40 in good health. Sequencing was carried out using naive CD4+ T cells sorted from blood. The subset: CD45RA+ positively selected. The CDR3 DNA reads as TGTGCCAGTAGTATGCCGGCTAGCGCCTACAATGAGCAGTTCTTC. It codes for CASSMPASAYNEQFF.